This T cell receptor beta chain was observed in a study of regulatory T cells in long-lasting Graves disease. Time point defined: persistent/refractory GD, antithyroid drugs over 5 years with positive TRAb. PBMCs were the source of the RNA used for TCR sequencing. Sequencing libraries for TCR beta were prepared with iRepertoire HTBI primers and Arm-PCR of CDR3 regions. TCRdb re-analysed the multiplex PCR reads in MiXCR, keeping a single row per CDR3 protein. The sample lists about half a million distinct CDR3 sequences, roughly 23% occurring once. The CDR3 is 14 residues long. Per the germline V gene, CDR1 is MNHEY and CDR2 is SVGAGI. V was pared by 0 bases and J by 8 bases, with 11 bases between. This clonotype was recorded at least ten times.

The chain uses TRBV6-5 and TRBJ1-5, with D possibly matching TRBD1 (5 bases). Sequences were derived from peripheral blood mononuclear cells (PBMCs), sampled when the disease was refractory, from a patient treated with antithyroid drugs. The source of this sequence is a female donor with Graves disease. CDR3 loop: CASSYSSEGKPQHF. CDR3 coding DNA: TGTGCCAGCAGTTACTCGTCGGAGGGGAAGCCCCAGCATTTT.